This T cell receptor (beta chain) was profiled in a study of blood T cell repertoires in COVID-19. Sequencing was performed with immunoSEQ multiplex PCR; in TCRdb, only in-frame clones are kept and a portion is missing. Of about 220,000 clones listed, approximately 83% were seen once; the top ten hold roughly 1.3%. The CDR3 has 17 amino acids. Unmatched junction bases numbered 11, after V lost 5 bases and J lost 0 bases. Germline loops: CDR1 SGHTA, CDR2 FQGNSA. The chain joins TRBV7-2 to TRBJ2-3, with 7 nucleotides matching TRBD1. The sequence came from a middle-aged woman with acute COVID-19. The sample taken for sequencing was PBMCs or T cells enriched from blood (not recorded which). The CDR3 DNA follows: TGTGCCAGCAGCCATAGACTGGGACAGTATAGCACAGATACGCAGTATTTT. Encoded protein: CASSHRLGQYSTDTQYF.